This note documents a single T cell receptor beta chain sequence. Its antigen is unidentified. The data belong to a study of cytomegalovirus exposure and HLA in healthy donors. Study background: Approximately 180 million T cells yielded more than 95 million unique TCR beta sequences, as an earlier analysis found. General observations from the study: Researchers reported that a few CMV-associated chains were confirmed in vitro as CMV antigen-specific. Common viral pathogens were later found to be apparently linked to several of the most significant clusters. In an earlier analysis, in 587 donors, most V segments appeared productive either ~87% or ~30% of the time.

In the PCR, 60 Vbeta and 13 Jbeta primers were used. Assay: immunoSEQ multiplex PCR; the TCRdb copy retains only in-frame clones and omits some. The sample records about 180,000 clones, about 80% being singletons. This CDR3 is built from 13 residues. Trimming took 0 bases from V and 1 from J, leaving 4 bases between them. The germline V gene encodes CDR1 SGHRS and CDR2 YFSETQ. The chain carries TRBV5-1 and TRBJ2-5, with D unresolved. This TCR derives from a woman aged 25 to 45 in good health and CMV-seronegative. Material: PBMCs. DNA for the CDR3: TGCGCCAGCAGCTTGGCCGTCCAAGAGACCCAGTACTTC. Amino acid sequence: CASSLAVQETQYF.